The subject of this entry is one T cell receptor (beta chain). Its specificity is unknown. These data come from a study of cytomegalovirus exposure and HLA in healthy donors. Study background: The same platform as the approximately 670 first-cohort repertoires was used for the 120 validation repertoires, a later analysis reported. Regarding the study as a whole: A few chains linked to CMV were shown in vitro to be specific for CMV antigens.

Separate from the approximately 700-subject first cohort was the approximately 110-subject validation cohort, to which the donors belonged. V lost 2 bases to trimming and J lost 1 base, with 15 bases between them. CDR1 is MGHRA, CDR2 YSYEKL, per germline. This CDR3 is 17 amino acids long. This table comes from immunoSEQ multiplex PCR, and its TCRdb copy is limited to in-frame clones, with some not included. The data contain 110,000 or so clones, roughly 90% of them seen just once; the ten biggest clones take up roughly 2.2%. The J gene is TRBJ2-1, the V gene TRBV4-1; D might be TRBD2 (6 bases). Source material: PBMCs. The receptor comes from a young woman in good health and CMV-seronegative. CDR3 in DNA: TGCGCCAGCAGCCAACCGAGACTAGTCCGATCCTACAATGAGCAGTTCTTC. Protein sequence: CASSQPRLVRSYNEQFF.